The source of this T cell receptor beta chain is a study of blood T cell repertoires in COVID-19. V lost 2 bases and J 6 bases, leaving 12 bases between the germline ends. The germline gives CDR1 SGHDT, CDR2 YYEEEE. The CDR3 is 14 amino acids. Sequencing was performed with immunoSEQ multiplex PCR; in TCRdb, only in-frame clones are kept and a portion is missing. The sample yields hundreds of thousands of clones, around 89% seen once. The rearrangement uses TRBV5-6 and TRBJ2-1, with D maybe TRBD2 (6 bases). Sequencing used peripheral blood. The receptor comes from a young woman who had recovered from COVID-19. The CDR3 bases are TGTGCCAGCAGCTTCGGAGGGGCGCTCAATGAGCAGTTCTTC. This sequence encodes CASSFGGALNEQFF.